The sequence of this T cell receptor beta chain was determined in a study of blood T cells in healthy people across ages. Regarding the study as a whole: Age advanced and TCR beta diversity per million T cells fell, roughly linearly. Among long-lived donors, naive CD4+ cells were more numerous and diversity higher than in aged donors.

A few counts support this clonotype. The antigen remains unidentified. Combining a sample-barcoded 5' primer with a J-beta primer mix, a second PCR ran for roughly 7 to 12 cycles. MiXCR, run by TCRdb on the 5' RACE reads, gives a single entry per CDR3 protein. The sample includes about 290,000 distinct CDR3 sequences, around 29% of them seen just once. Sequencing was done on a sample of blood. This sequence originates from a woman in her sixties or seventies in good health.

CDR3 amino acids: CASSLDTGTAETQYF. CDR3 bases: TGTGCCAGCAGCTTAGACACCGGGACAGCAGAGACCCAGTACTTC. This chain uses TRBV7-9 with TRBJ2-5, with 7 bases lining up with TRBD1. CDR3 length equals 15 residues. V lost 1 base, J lost 4 bases, and 6 bases stayed unmatched. The V gene's germline CDR1 is SEHNR and CDR2 FQNEAQ (reference sequence).